The 29 T cell receptor beta chains given below trace back to one sample, sequenced in a study of regulatory T cells in long-lasting Graves disease. Libraries of TCR beta came from iRepertoire HTBI primers plus Arm-PCR of CDR3 regions. TCRdb passed the multiplex PCR reads through MiXCR, listing each CDR3 protein once. The sample contains almost 350,000 distinct CDR3 sequences, roughly a fifth of which appear only once. The time point was: persistent/refractory GD, antithyroid drugs over 5 years with positive TRAb. Extracted PBMC RNA gave rise to the TCR library. The material sequenced was peripheral blood mononuclear cells (PBMCs), taken when the disease was refractory, from a patient treated with antithyroid drugs. The receptors derive from a female donor with Graves disease.

This clonotype was seen a handful of times. The rearrangement uses TRBV4-3 and TRBJ1-4; D is uncertain. Germline CDR1 LGHNA, CDR2 YSLEER. The CDR3 covers 13 residues. V gave up 0 bases and J gave up 8 bases, with 7 bases separating them. CDR3 DNA sequence: TGCGCCAGCAGCCAAGATTACGGGGAAAAACTGTTTTTT. Protein: CASSQDYGEKLFF.

In this sample, this clonotype turned up many times. The V and J genes are TRBV6-1 and TRBJ1-2; D is ambiguous. Germline CDR1 and CDR2: MNHNS and SASEGT. CDR3 length: 12 amino acids. V was cut by 8 bases and J by 3 bases, with 10 bases left in between. The CDR3 DNA is TGTGCCAGCGTAACAGTTTACTATGGCTACACCTTC. This encodes CASVTVYYGYTF.

At least ten counts were recorded for this clonotype. The chain combines TRBV28 with TRBJ2-7; D not resolved. V lost 4 bases and J lost 10, with 17 bases in between. Germline CDR1 is MDHEN and CDR2 is SYDVKM. This CDR3 is 13 amino acids long. CDR3 residues: CASSSPEAGTQYF. The CDR3 DNA is TGTGCCAGCAGTTCACCTGAGGCAGGAACACAGTACTTC.

As to this clonotype: This may come from a read error, since a much larger clone is one base off. The V gene is TRBV28, the J gene TRBJ1-4; D is possibly TRBD1 (5 bases). This CDR3 spans 12 amino acids. Germline CDR1 is MDHEN and CDR2 is SYDVKM. The CDR3 sequence is CTTTGRGEKLFF. CDR3 bases: TGTACCACAACGGGAAGGGGTGAAAAACTGTTTTTT.

V gene TRBV5-1 combines with J gene TRBJ2-1; 15 bases agree with TRBD2. The CDR3 runs to 18 residues. The V gene's germline CDR1 is SGHRS and CDR2 YFSETQ. The junction had 13 bases not matched to a gene; V was cut back by 4 bases and J by 8 bases. The CDR3 sequence is CASSKGRTSGRAGDEQFF. CDR3 nucleotide sequence: TGCGCCAGCAGCAAGGGCCGGACTAGCGGGAGGGCGGGCGATGAGCAGTTCTTC.

In regard to this clonotype: This may come from a read error, since a much larger clone is one base off. This chain uses TRBV2 with TRBJ2-2; TRBD2 agrees at 7 bases. The germline gives CDR1 SNHLY, CDR2 FYNNEI. The CDR3 runs to 14 residues. CDR3 amino acids: CASRGGSGTGELYF. For the CDR3, the DNA is TGTGCCAGCAGGGGCGGGAGCGGCACCGGGGAGCTGTATTTT. Together with reference TRBV2 and TRBJ2-2, the CDR3 gives the full variable domain: EPEVTQTPSHQVTQMGQEVILRCVPISNHLYFYWYRQILGQKVEFLVSFYNNEISEKSEIFDDQFSVERPDGSNFTLKIRSTKLEDSAMYFCASRGGSGTGELYFGEGSRLTVL.

V usage is TRBV4-1 and J usage is TRBJ2-7, with 10 bases aligning to TRBD2. This CDR3 has 16 amino acids. With V trimmed by 1 base and J by 4 bases, 7 bases remained unmatched. Germline lookup yields CDR1 MGHRA and CDR2 YSYEKL. As DNA, the CDR3 is TGCGCCAGCAGCCAAGTCGCTAGCGGGAGAAAGTACGAGCAGTACTTC. Its protein is CASSQVASGRKYEQYF.

There are many counts of this clonotype. J is TRBJ2-7 and V is TRBV28; no clear D. V was cut by 5 bases and J by 6 bases, with 14 bases left in between. Germline lookup yields CDR1 MDHEN and CDR2 SYDVKM. The length of the CDR3 is 13 residues. CDR3 protein: CASSRRSLREQYF. The CDR3 region has the DNA TGTGCCAGCAGTCGCAGGTCGTTGCGCGAGCAGTACTTC.

This clonotype came up many times. The V gene is TRBV29-1, the J gene TRBJ1-2; perhaps TRBD1 as D (6 bases). Germline loops: CDR1 SQVTM, CDR2 ANQGSEA. Trimming took off 0 bases at V and 4 bases at J, with 9 bases between the two ends. The CDR3 is 13 residues long. DNA for the CDR3: TGCAGCGTTGAAGAGCCAGGGGCCTATGGCTACACCTTC. Protein sequence: CSVEEPGAYGYTF.

The J gene is TRBJ1-5, the V gene TRBV4-1; TRBD1 matches 10 bases. The CDR3 extends over 17 amino acids. CDR1 is MGHRA and CDR2 is YSYEKL in the germline V gene. V shed 3 bases, J shed 4 bases, and the junction held 9 bases outside the gene matches. For the CDR3, the DNA is TGCGCCAGCAGCCAGGGACAGGGGTTTTATCGGAATCAGCCCCAGCATTTT. Its translation: CASSQGQGFYRNQPQHF.

This clonotype was seen ten or more times. V usage is TRBV12-3 or TRBV12-4 and J usage is TRBJ2-5; 8 nucleotides line up with TRBD1. The V gene end was trimmed by 1 base and the J gene end by 2 bases; junction bases not matched to a gene: 6. The CDR3 has 16 residues. The CDR3 reads CASSLGRGRVQETQYF. Written as DNA, the CDR3 is TGTGCCAGCAGTTTAGGCAGGGGGCGAGTTCAAGAGACCCAGTACTTC.

This clonotype was detected many times. The V call is TRBV27, the J call TRBJ1-5; 8 bases fit TRBD1. J was trimmed by 6 bases and V by 0 bases; bases with no gene match: 1. Germline V gene sequence: CDR1 MNHEY, CDR2 SMNVEV (reference sequence). The CDR3 consists of 14 residues. The DNA of the CDR3 is TGTGCCAGCAGTTTATCCACAGGGGGTCAGCCCCAGCATTTT. It encodes CASSLSTGGQPQHF.

A word on this clonotype: This likely reflects a read error, since a far larger clone is one base away. The CDR3 nucleotides are TGTGCCAGCAGCGATTCGGAGTTACGAGTGTCTCAGCCCCAGCATTTT. This gives the protein CASSDSELRVSQPQHF. The gene calls are TRBV28 and TRBJ1-5; the D is unclear. Per germline, CDR1 MDHEN and CDR2 SYDVKM. This CDR3 has 16 residues. V shed 6 bases and J shed 6 bases, with 21 bases lying between them. Drawing the rest from reference TRBV28 and TRBJ1-5, the complete variable domain is DVKVTQSSRYLVKRTGEKVFLECVQDMDHENMFWYRQDPGLGLRLIYFSYDVKMKEKGDIPEGYSVSREKKERFSLILESASTNQTSMYLCASSDSELRVSQPQHFGDGTRLSIL.

The chain recombines TRBV28 with TRBJ2-1; 9 positions agree with TRBD2. Germline trimming cut 5 bases from V and 0 bases from J; bases unmatched to any gene: 8. Germline lookup yields CDR1 MDHEN and CDR2 SYDVKM. The CDR3 is 17 residues long. The CDR3 DNA follows: TGTGCCAGCAGTCGAGCGGGAGGCCTATTCTCCTACAATGAGCAGTTCTTC. This sequence encodes CASSRAGGLFSYNEQFF.

The genes are TRBV5-1 and TRBJ2-5; the D is unclear. Deletions cut 2 bases from V and 4 bases from J, with 15 bases between. CDR1 is SGHRS and CDR2 is YFSETQ in the germline V gene. The CDR3 runs 15 residues. CDR3 nucleotide sequence: TGCGCCAGCAGCTTAAGAGGAGCCCACGGAGAGACCCAGTACTTC. Amino acid sequence: CASSLRGAHGETQYF. Complete variable domain (other parts from reference TRBV5-1 and TRBJ2-5): KAGVTQTPRYLIKTRGQQVTLSCSPISGHRSVSWYQQTPGQGLQFLFEYFSETQRNKGNFPGRFSGRQFSNSRSEMNVSTLELGDSALYLCASSLRGAHGETQYFGPGTRLLVL.

This clonotype has at least ten counts. The chain couples TRBV20-1 to TRBJ1-1, with D hard to call. Germline-derived CDR1 and CDR2 are DFQATT and SNEGSKA (reference sequence). The CDR3 has 11 amino acids. CDR3 sequence (DNA): TGCGGTACTCCTGGGGAGACTGAAGCTTTCTTT. Translation: CGTPGETEAFF.

The V call is TRBV11-2, the J call TRBJ2-1; maybe TRBD2 (6 bases). In germline, CDR1 is SGHAT, CDR2 FQNNGV. CDR3 length: 15 amino acids. Trimming cost V 2 bases and J 5 bases, with 13 bases left between them. The chain's CDR3 is CASSLNLATNNEQFF. The DNA of the CDR3 is TGTGCCAGCAGCTTAAACCTAGCGACAAACAATGAGCAGTTCTTC.

This sequence joins TRBV5-6 and TRBJ2-6; tentatively, D is TRBD2 (6 bases). The length of the CDR3 is 16 residues. The V end was cut by 4 bases, the J end by 5 bases, with 16 bases between. Germline V gene sequence: CDR1 SGHDT, CDR2 YYEEEE. CDR3 nucleotide sequence: TGTGCCAGCAGCCGACAAGGGGAGGAACGGGCCAACGTCCTGACTTTC. It translates to CASSRQGEERANVLTF.

V usage is TRBV19 and J usage is TRBJ1-5; D is possibly TRBD1 (6 bases). The V and J ends lost 3 bases and 6 bases respectively, with 15 bases between them. CDR1 is LNHDA and CDR2 is SQIVND in the germline V gene (reference sequence). The length of the CDR3 is 15 residues. CDR3 loop: CASSMGAGVGQPQHF. DNA for the CDR3: TGTGCCAGTAGTATGGGGGCAGGGGTGGGTCAGCCCCAGCATTTT.

The chain links TRBV27 to TRBJ1-5; D is ambiguous. Deletions cut 5 bases from V and 1 base from J, with 6 bases between. Germline CDR1 reads MNHEY; CDR2 reads SMNVEV (reference sequence). The CDR3 extends over 13 amino acids. CDR3 protein: CASSGRSNQPQHF. DNA for the CDR3: TGTGCCAGCAGTGGAAGGAGCAATCAGCCCCAGCATTTT.

This clonotype was observed at least ten times. V is TRBV7-8 and J is TRBJ2-7; TRBD1 matches 8 bases. With V trimmed by 1 base and J by 3 bases, 8 bases remained unmatched. The germline V gene encodes CDR1 SGHVS and CDR2 FQNEAQ. The CDR3 consists of 16 residues. The CDR3 reads CASSLVLDRVVYEQYF. As DNA, the CDR3 is TGTGCCAGCAGCTTAGTTCTGGACAGGGTAGTCTACGAGCAGTACTTC. Supplemented by reference TRBV7-8 and TRBJ2-7, the full variable domain reads GAGVSQSPRYKVAKRGQDVALRCDPISGHVSLFWYQQALGQGPEFLTYFQNEAQLDKSGLPSDRFFAERPEGSVSTLKIQRTQQEDSAVYLCASSLVLDRVVYEQYFGPGTRLTVT.

This chain joins TRBV6-1 and TRBJ2-4, with D perhaps matching TRBD1 (5 bases). Per the germline V gene, CDR1 is MNHNS and CDR2 is SASEGT. CDR3 length equals 14 residues. Trimming shortened V by 7 bases and J by 8 bases, and 18 bases separated the two germline ends. CDR3 protein: CASTGAFRGHIQYF. CDR3 coding DNA: TGTGCCAGCACTGGGGCCTTTCGAGGACACATTCAGTACTTC.

This clonotype has a handful of counts. CDR3 protein: CASSLGTPSETQYF. CDR3 nucleotides: TGTGCCAGCAGCTTAGGGACTCCCTCAGAGACCCAGTACTTC. The rearrangement links TRBV7-9 to TRBJ2-5; TRBD2 might be the D (5 bases). Germline V gene data show CDR1 as SEHNR and CDR2 as FQNEAQ (reference sequence). V gave up 1 base and J gave up 4 bases, with 10 bases separating them. The CDR3 runs to 14 residues.

The J gene is TRBJ2-1, the V gene TRBV2; 8 positions agree with TRBD2. Germline loops: CDR1 SNHLY, CDR2 FYNNEI. V gave up 6 bases and J gave up 4 bases; unmatched junction bases: 8. This CDR3 spans 15 amino acids. The CDR3 DNA reads as TGTGCCAGCAGGTCCGGGGCGGGGGGTTACAATGAGCAGTTCTTC. Translated: CASRSGAGGYNEQFF.

This clonotype was observed at least ten times. The rearrangement links TRBV27 to TRBJ1-4, with D perhaps matching TRBD1 (5 bases). Germline V gives CDR1 MNHEY, CDR2 SMNVEV (reference sequence). The V gene lost 5 bases and the J gene lost 12 bases, with 28 bases spanning the gap. The length of the CDR3 is 17 residues. CDR3 loop: CASSPGPSWDLGGELFF. The CDR3 DNA sequence: TGTGCCAGCAGTCCCGGGCCCTCATGGGACTTGGGAGGGGAACTGTTTTTT.

The chain links TRBV5-1 to TRBJ2-7, with D tentatively TRBD1 (5 bases). Germline V gives CDR1 SGHRS, CDR2 YFSETQ. Between the trimmed V and J ends, which lost 0 bases and 0 bases, there was a span of 13 bases. This CDR3 spans 16 amino acids. Here the CDR3 reads CASSLGQGASSYEQYF. The CDR3 DNA reads TGCGCCAGCAGCTTGGGGCAAGGGGCGAGCTCCTACGAGCAGTACTTC.

This clonotype was counted ten times or more. The CDR3 region is CASSLVGQGPAKNIQYF. The CDR3 DNA sequence: TGTGCCAGCAGTTTAGTGGGACAGGGGCCCGCCAAAAACATTCAGTACTTC. The V call is TRBV28, the J call TRBJ2-4; TRBD1 matches at 10 bases. The CDR3 runs to 17 residues. J was trimmed by 1 base and V by 2 bases; bases with no gene match: 5. Germline V CDR1 and CDR2: MDHEN, SYDVKM.

In this sample, this clonotype turned up many times. V and J are TRBV7-3 and TRBJ2-7, with 10 bases identical to TRBD1. This CDR3 comprises 15 residues. With V trimmed by 4 bases and J by 6 bases, 9 bases remained unmatched. The germline V gene has CDR1 SGHTA and CDR2 FQGTGA. The CDR3 sequence is CASSSGQGVNGEQYF. CDR3 nucleotides: TGTGCCAGCAGCTCCGGACAGGGGGTAAATGGCGAGCAGTACTTC.

The sample holds a few counts of this clonotype. V and J are TRBV11-2 and TRBJ2-3, with D unclear. Germline V CDR1 and CDR2: SGHAT, FQNNGV. The CDR3 is 17 amino acids. With 0 bases removed from V and 1 base from J, the gap between germline ends came to 14 bases. The CDR3 DNA reads as TGTGCCAGCAGCTTAGAATTGTCTTCTGGACGCACAGATACGCAGTATTTT. This gives the protein CASSLELSSGRTDTQYF.